This is a list of T cell receptor beta chains from one sample in a study of control samples from healthy donors and cancer patients. Sequencing used immunoSEQ multiplex PCR; TCRdb keeps in-frame clones, though not all of them. Of roughly 88,000 clones listed, roughly nine tenths are singletons. Specimen: blood. All receptors derive from a woman aged 30 to 39 in good health. Both conserved end residues are part of each CDR3. Each record gives: J gene, D gene, V gene, clone size, CDR3 DNA, CDR3 protein. The D gene is left open where the match is weak. Rows may omit the clone size; those that give it use once, few, many or a size class.

TRBJ1-1,.,TRBV7-9,.,TGTGCCGGGTCCCTAAAGACTGAAGCTTTCTTT,CAGSLKTEAFF
TRBJ1-5,TRBD1,TRBV11-2,.,TGTGCCAGCAGCCCCGGGACAGCCGGCTATCAGCCCCAGCATTTT,CASSPGTAGYQPQHF
TRBJ1-4,.,TRBV27,.,TGTGCCAGCAGTTCGTGGGCGACTGGTAATGAAAAACTGTTTTTT,CASSSWATGNEKLFF
TRBJ2-5,.,TRBV4-1,.,TGCGCCAGCAGCCAAACCGCCTACGAACAAGAGACCCAGTACTTC,CASSQTAYEQETQYF
TRBJ1-4,.,TRBV27,.,TGTGCCAGCAAGCTAGGGAGCACTAATGAAAAACTGTTTTTT,CASKLGSTNEKLFF
TRBJ1-2,TRBD1,TRBV7-9,.,TGTGCCAGCAGCTTACGGGACAGCTATGGCTACACCTTC,CASSLRDSYGYTF
TRBJ1-5,TRBD1,TRBV5-1,.,TGCGCCAGCAGCCTAGGACAGGGGGCCGGTCAGCCCCAGCATTTT,CASSLGQGAGQPQHF
TRBJ2-1,.,TRBV4-1,.,TGCGCCAGCAGCCAGGGGGCCTGGAGCAATGAGCAGTTCTTC,CASSQGAWSNEQFF
TRBJ1-3,.,TRBV4-1,.,TGCGCCAGCAGCCAAGATGGGCAGGGTGGAGGGACCATATATTTT,CASSQDGQGGGTIYF
TRBJ1-5,TRBD1,TRBV27,once,TGTGCCAGCAGTTTAGATGTCGGGACAGAGAATAGCAATCAGCCCCAGCATTTT,CASSLDVGTENSNQPQHF
TRBJ2-3,TRBD1,TRBV5-1,once,TGCGCCAGCAGCTCGGGGACAGGTGGCACAGATACGCAGTATTTT,CASSSGTGGTDTQYF
TRBJ2-7,.,TRBV5-4,.,TGTGCCAGCAGCTTCGGACAGTTATCCTACGAGCAGTACTTC,CASSFGQLSYEQYF
TRBJ1-5,.,TRBV29-1,.,TGCAGCGTTGAAACCAATCCCAATCAGCCCCAGCATTTT,CSVETNPNQPQHF
TRBJ2-3,.,TRBV19,.,TGTGCCAGTAGTATCACTCCAGATACGCAGTATTTT,CASSITPDTQYF
TRBJ1-1,.,TRBV12-5,once,TGTGCTAGTGGTTTGGGGGACGCCTTGAAAGCTTTCTTT,CASGLGDALKAFF
TRBJ2-5,.,TRBV24-1,few,TGTGCCACCAGTGACGGATACCAAGAGACCCAGTACTTC,CATSDGYQETQYF
TRBJ1-1,.,TRBV9,few,TGTGCCAGCAGTCTGACACTATCGGGTGAAGCTTTCTTT,CASSLTLSGEAFF
TRBJ2-3,.,TRBV30,.,TGTGCCTGGAGGACAGGCAGAACTAGCACAGATACGCAGTATTTT,CAWRTGRTSTDTQYF
TRBJ1-1,.,TRBV2,once,TGTGCCACCTGGTTCGGGCAGGGGACTGAAGCTTTCTTT,CATWFGQGTEAFF
TRBJ1-1,.,TRBV12-3/TRBV12-4,once,TGTGCCAGCAGTTTTCAGGAGAACACTGAAGCTTTCTTT,CASSFQENTEAFF
TRBJ1-1,TRBD1,TRBV4-2,once,TGTGCCAGCAGTCCTTCCGGGACAGGATATATTGAAGCTTTCTTT,CASSPSGTGYIEAFF
TRBJ1-2,TRBD1,TRBV11-2,once,TGTGCCAGCAGCTTAGACGTGGCCGGGACAGGGGGAGATGGCTACACCTTC,CASSLDVAGTGGDGYTF
TRBJ1-1,.,TRBV11-3,.,TGTGCCAGCAGCTCCGTTATGAACACTGAAGCTTTCTTT,CASSSVMNTEAFF
TRBJ1-5,TRBD1,TRBV19,.,TGTGCCAGTAAGGGGGCGCGAAATCAGCCCCAGCATTTT,CASKGARNQPQHF
TRBJ1-3,TRBD1,TRBV5-4,once,TGTGCCAGCAGCCTCCTACAGGGGCACGCTGGAAACACCATATATTTT,CASSLLQGHAGNTIYF
TRBJ1-4,.,TRBV3-1/TRBV3-2,.,TGTGCCAGCAGCCACCGCGGGACTGGCCTTAATGAAAAACTGTTTTTT,CASSHRGTGLNEKLFF
TRBJ2-4,TRBD1,TRBV19,.,TGTGCCAGTAGTACCGGGACAGTAAGAGGGGACATTCAGTACTTC,CASSTGTVRGDIQYF
TRBJ1-3,TRBD1,TRBV19,.,TGTGCCAGTAGCCAGGGACAGGGCCGCTCTGGAAACACCATATATTTT,CASSQGQGRSGNTIYF